This T cell receptor (beta chain) is from a study of T-cell reconstitution after alpha-beta-depleted transplantation in children. The study, taken as a whole, reports: Newly generated T cells supplied most T-cell counts and diversity one year post-transplant. Alpha-beta T cells about two months after transplant reportedly derived from several hundred expanded graft clones.

In its sample, this clonotype was seen a few times. The antigen remains unidentified. Unique molecular identifiers were built into the TCRbeta library. Each CDR3 protein gets one entry after TCRdb re-called the PCR reads with MiXCR. This sample has about a million distinct CDR3 sequences, with around 30% found just once. V shed 3 bases and J 2 bases; nucleotides not matched to a gene: 4. The V gene's germline CDR1 is SGDLS and CDR2 YYNGEE. CDR3 length equals 15 residues. The receptor was derived from a boy in the first two years of life who had a stem cell transplant for SCID, so the T cells may come from the graft donor. This specimen consisted of PBMCs, mostly from graft donor cells, obtained 360 days after TCRalphabeta/CD19-depleted stem cell transplant. The gene calls are TRBV9 and TRBJ2-5, with 10 bases aligning to TRBD2. CDR3 nucleotide sequence: TGTGCCAGCAGCGCGACTAGCGGGTTTCAAGAGACCCAGTACTTC. Its translation is CASSATSGFQETQYF. Variable domain in full (rest from reference TRBV9 and TRBJ2-5): DSGVTQTPKHLITATGQRVTLRCSPRSGDLSVYWYQQSLDQGLQFLIQYYNGEERAKGNILERFSAQQFPDLHSELNLSSLELGDSALYFCASSATSGFQETQYFGPGTRLLVL.